Listed below are T cell receptor beta chains from one sample, sequenced in a study of blood T cells in healthy people across ages. Via MiXCR, TCRdb re-called the 5' RACE reads, giving one row per CDR3 protein. There are some 670,000 distinct CDR3 sequences in the sample; approximately 52% occur only once, and approximately 12% lies in the top ten. Sequenced input: blood. The origin of the receptors is a woman aged 80 or over in good health. The CDR3 runs from the conserved cysteine through the conserved F or W. Each record gives: D gene, V gene, clone size, J gene, CDR3 DNA, CDR3 protein. A D gene is named only where the DNA matches it firmly. Where a row states a size, it is once, few, many or the class of an expanded clone; other rows omit it.

TRBD2	TRBV2	few	TRBJ2-7	TGTGCCAGCAGCGATAAAACTAGCGGTCTCTACGAGCAGTACTTC	CASSDKTSGLYEQYF
-	TRBV7-2	-	TRBJ2-4	TGTGCCAGCAGCCGGGACTCCCGGCAAAACATTCAGTACTTC	CASSRDSRQNIQYF
-	TRBV28	-	TRBJ2-3	TGTGCCAGCAGTCGTCGGAGAGATACAGATACGCAGTATTTT	CASSRRRDTDTQYF
-	TRBV12-3/TRBV12-4	-	TRBJ1-2	TGTGCCAGCAGGGGACTGACGCCCTCGGCAGGGGAAAACTTTTGGGACTACACCTTC	CASRGLTPSAGENFWDYTF
TRBD2	TRBV3-1	once	TRBJ2-7	TGTGCCAGCAGCCAGTGGGCTAGCGGGAGGACTAGTTGTGAGCAGTACTTC	CASSQWASGRTSCEQYF
-	TRBV28	-	TRBJ1-6	TGTGCCAGCAGTTTTACGGGGACTGGGTCCTATAATTCACCCCTCCACTTT	CASSFTGTGSYNSPLHF
-	TRBV7-2	few	TRBJ1-5	TGTGCCAGCAGCTTATTAGGAGTGAGCAATCAGCCCCAGCATTTT	CASSLLGVSNQPQHF
-	TRBV20-1	-	TRBJ1-2	TGCAGTGCTAGAGATATGGGGGGGCCTTACTATGGCTACACCTTC	CSARDMGGPYYGYTF
-	TRBV3-1	few	TRBJ2-1	TGTGCCAGCAGCCAAGCGCGAGCCACTTACAATGAGCAGTTCTTC	CASSQARATYNEQFF
TRBD1	TRBV12-3/TRBV12-4	-	TRBJ1-1	TGTGCCAGCACCGTACAGGGGGCGCACGCTGAAGCTTTCTTT	CASTVQGAHAEAFF
-	TRBV3-1	many	TRBJ2-5	TGTGCCAGCAGCCAATTACTAGCCCGACATTCACAAGAGACCCAGTACTTC	CASSQLLARHSQETQYF
TRBD2	TRBV7-2	few	TRBJ2-3	TGTGCCAGCAGCTTAGCATGGGGGGGTACAGATACGCAGTATTTT	CASSLAWGGTDTQYF
-	TRBV21-1	-	TRBJ2-7	TGTGCCAGCAGCAAAGCGCCCTATTACGAGCAGTACTTC	CASSKAPYYEQYF
-	TRBV20-1	many	TRBJ2-3	TGCAGTGCTAGAGTAAAAACGGGTACAGGTATGGGCACAGATACGCAGTATTTT	CSARVKTGTGMGTDTQYF
-	TRBV5-1	-	TRBJ2-7	TGCGCCAGCAGCTTGGTCGGGCCCGCCTCCTACGAGCAGTACTTC	CASSLVGPASYEQYF
-	TRBV20-1	few	TRBJ1-4	TGCAGTGCTCCCTTCTGGGGAAGAGAAAAACTGTTTTTT	CSAPFWGREKLFF
-	TRBV20-1	many	TRBJ2-7	TGCAGTGCTAAACAGCCTACCTCCTACGAGCAGTACTTC	CSAKQPTSYEQYF
TRBD2	TRBV28	many	TRBJ2-5	TGTGCCAGCAGCCTATTTAGCGGGAGGGCCCTTAAGACCCAGTACTTC	CASSLFSGRALKTQYF
-	TRBV6-1	-	TRBJ2-1	TGTGCCAGCAGACTAGACAGACCGCAGTTCTTC	CASRLDRPQFF
TRBD2	TRBV10-3	many	TRBJ2-1	TGTGCCATCACGGGAGGGAATGAGCAGTTCTTC	CAITGGNEQFF
-	TRBV9	-	TRBJ2-7	TGTGCCAGCAGCGTAGCTGCGGGGTCGCGGTACGAGCAGTACTTC	CASSVAAGSRYEQYF
-	TRBV7-2	-	TRBJ2-7	TGTGCCAGCAACCAGAGGAGACGGATGATTAAGCAGTACTTC	CASNQRRRMIKQYF
-	TRBV7-2	-	TRBJ2-5	TGTGCCAGCAGCTTAGAACAGAGCAAAGAGACCCAGTACTTC	CASSLEQSKETQYF
TRBD2	TRBV2	-	TRBJ2-5	TGTGCCAGCAGTGGAAGGACTAGAGGCGAGACCCAGTACTTC	CASSGRTRGETQYF
TRBD1	TRBV20-1	-	TRBJ1-5	TGCAGTGCTAGAGTCTGGGACAGGGTAGGTTTTGGCAATCAGCCCCAGCATTTT	CSARVWDRVGFGNQPQHF
-	TRBV27	-	TRBJ1-2	TGTGCCAGCAGTCCGGAGGGACGGCCGTTATATGGCTACACCTTC	CASSPEGRPLYGYTF
-	TRBV12-3/TRBV12-4	many	TRBJ2-5	TGTGCCAGCAGTTTAAGTGTGGGGATAGAGACCCAGTACTTC	CASSLSVGIETQYF
TRBD2	TRBV9	few	TRBJ2-1	TGTGCCAGCAGCGGGGGACTAGGAGGTGAGCAGTTCTTC	CASSGGLGGEQFF
-	TRBV28	few	TRBJ2-7	TGTGCCTCGGAAAGGGGCGGTTACGAGCAGTACTTC	CASERGGYEQYF
TRBD1	TRBV12-3/TRBV12-4	many	TRBJ2-1	TGTGCCAGCAGTTTAGGGGGGACAGGGGGCTTTAATGAGCAGTTCTTC	CASSLGGTGGFNEQFF
TRBD2	TRBV7-2	many	TRBJ2-5	TGTGCCAGCAGCTTAGCGCCGGGGGGACAAGAGACCCAGTACTTC	CASSLAPGGQETQYF
-	TRBV7-2	many	TRBJ1-5	TGTGCCAGCAGTCTAACCGGGACCAAGGGCAATCAGCCCCAGCATTTT	CASSLTGTKGNQPQHF
-	TRBV14	-	TRBJ1-2	TGTGCCAGCAGCCCGAGGGCTAGGGGTGGCTACACCTTC	CASSPRARGGYTF
TRBD2	TRBV27	-	TRBJ2-5	TGTGCCAGCAGTTTATCTTTAGCGGGAGGACGTTCCCAGCAGTACTTC	CASSLSLAGGRSQQYF
-	TRBV2	few	TRBJ2-2	TGTGCCAGGATGACAGGCTCCGCGAACACCGGGGAGCTGTTTTTT	CARMTGSANTGELFF
-	TRBV28	many	TRBJ2-3	TGTGCCAGCAGTTCCCAGGGGACGTCCACAGATACGCAGTATTTT	CASSSQGTSTDTQYF
-	TRBV7-2	many	TRBJ2-1	TGTGCCAGCAGCTTAGCCCAGCGGTACAATGAGCAGTTCTTC	CASSLAQRYNEQFF
-	TRBV27	few	TRBJ2-3	TGTGCCAGCAGTTTATATCGAGCGGCGGAAGATACGCAGTATTTT	CASSLYRAAEDTQYF
TRBD2	TRBV6-2/TRBV6-3	-	TRBJ2-7	TGTGCCAGCAGTTACGGACTAGCGGAGCAAGGATACGAGCAGTACTTC	CASSYGLAEQGYEQYF
TRBD2	TRBV11-2	-	TRBJ2-1	TGTGCCAGCAGCCTCCTTCCGGGACTAGCGGGGAGCTCCTACAATGAGCAGTTCTTC	CASSLLPGLAGSSYNEQFF
-	TRBV6-6	many	TRBJ2-1	TGTGCCAGCAGACCCACAGGGCTGGGTGAGCAGTTCTTC	CASRPTGLGEQFF
-	TRBV12-3/TRBV12-4	-	TRBJ2-5	TGTGCCGGCAGTGCCCGGGACAAGGAAGAGACCCAGTACTTC	CAGSARDKEETQYF
-	TRBV4-2	-	TRBJ2-1	TGTGCCAGCAGCCAAGAGGGTGGGGCTTACAATGAGCAGTTCTTC	CASSQEGGAYNEQFF
-	TRBV30	-	TRBJ1-2	TGTGCCTGGGGGACTTATGGCTACACCTTC	CAWGTYGYTF
-	TRBV7-8	-	TRBJ1-2	TGTGCCAGCAGCTTAGCAGCCCTTAACTATGGCTACACCTTC	CASSLAALNYGYTF
-	TRBV18	many	TRBJ2-5	TGTGCCAGCTCACCTCAGAGAAGGCAAGAGACCCAGTACTTC	CASSPQRRQETQYF
TRBD2	TRBV7-9	few	TRBJ2-1	TGTGCCAGCAGCCCCACTAGCGGGGGTCGGAATGAGCAGTTCTTC	CASSPTSGGRNEQFF
TRBD1	TRBV5-1	many	TRBJ2-5	TGCGCCAGCAGCTCACCGGGACAGCTCTCGTGGATTGGGACCCAGTACTTC	CASSSPGQLSWIGTQYF
-	TRBV28	many	TRBJ2-3	TGTGCCGGAGGGCAAACAGATACGCAGTATTTT	CAGGQTDTQYF
-	TRBV7-8	-	TRBJ1-1	TGTGCCAGCAGCTTACGAGAGACAGCGAACACTGAAGCTTTCTTT	CASSLRETANTEAFF
TRBD2	TRBV12-3/TRBV12-4	-	TRBJ2-5	TGTGCCAGCAGTTTAGCCCCTAGCGGGAAAGGCGAGACCCAGTACTTC	CASSLAPSGKGETQYF
-	TRBV7-9	-	TRBJ2-2	TGTGCCAGCAGCTTAGGACAGTACGCCGGGGAGCTGTTTTTT	CASSLGQYAGELFF
-	TRBV7-9	-	TRBJ2-7	TGTGCCAGCAGCTTAGGCGCACCCGACGAGCAGTACTTC	CASSLGAPDEQYF
TRBD2	TRBV5-6	many	TRBJ2-1	TGTGCCAGCAGCTTTCTCGCTCCGGGACTAGCGGGGGGTTCACATGAGCAGTTCTTC	CASSFLAPGLAGGSHEQFF
-	TRBV12-3/TRBV12-4	-	TRBJ1-3	TGTGCCAGCAGGGACTGGACAGCCCCTGGAAACACCATATATTTT	CASRDWTAPGNTIYF